One sample yielded the 20 T cell receptor beta chains listed below, sequenced in a study of vaccination and CD4 T cells after COVID-19. Treatment indicated: 10-day PBMC culture with coronavirus spike peptide pools or control peptides (ViraFEST assay). Their antigens are not known. Sequence data for DNA of cultured CD4+ T cells were generated by the Oncomine TCR Beta short-read assay. TCRdb analysed the PCR reads with MiXCR anew, one entry per CDR3 protein. The repertoire consists of fewer than 8,500 distinct CDR3 sequences, with about 75% occurring once and the leading ten covering about 19%. Sequences were obtained from CD4+ T cells from blood, cultured in vitro. Every receptor here comes from a human donor who had recovered from COVID-19.

The chain is built from TRBV20-1 and TRBJ1-1; TRBD1 agrees at 8 bases. Germline V CDR1 and CDR2: DFQATT, SNEGSKA (reference sequence). Trimming removed 3 bases from V and 3 bases from J; junction bases left unmatched: 6. The CDR3 extends over 14 amino acids. The CDR3 sequence: CSARETGADTEAFF. The CDR3 DNA follows: TGCAGTGCTAGGGAGACAGGGGCGGACACTGAAGCTTTCTTT.

This clonotype appeared a few times. This chain links TRBV20-1 with TRBJ1-5, with 10 bases lining up with TRBD1. With 1 base clipped from V and 6 bases from J, the junction kept 6 bases outside the gene matches. The germline gives CDR1 DFQATT, CDR2 SNEGSKA (reference sequence). The CDR3 covers 15 residues. CDR3: CSARVATGGGQPQHF. The DNA for the CDR3 is TGCAGTGCTAGAGTGGCGACAGGGGGCGGTCAGCCCCAGCATTTT.

The chain carries TRBV5-1 and TRBJ2-4; 8 bases are a match to TRBD2. The CDR3 length is 14 residues. Germline-derived CDR1 and CDR2 are SGHRS and YFSETQ. The junction had 6 bases not matched to a gene; V was cut back by 7 bases and J by 3 bases. The CDR3 sequence: CASGSGGDKNIQYF. The CDR3 coding sequence is TGCGCCAGCGGTTCGGGAGGGGACAAAAACATTCAGTACTTC.

Details on this clonotype: The junction differs from germline at one of its ends, possibly a read error. The chain links TRBV28 to TRBJ2-4; 8 nucleotides align to TRBD2. Germline V gene lookup returns CDR1 MDHEN and CDR2 SYDVKM. The CDR3 length is 14 residues. CDR3: CASSSGTSKNFQYF. The CDR3, as DNA: TGTGCCAGCAGTTCCGGGACTAGTAAAAACTTTCAGTACTTC.

This clonotype is medium-sized (0.01 to 0.1%). The rearrangement uses TRBV10-3 and TRBJ1-1; TRBD1 matches 7 bases. CDR3 length: 13 residues. CDR1 and CDR2 (germline): ENHRY, SYGVKD. V shed 8 bases, J shed 5 bases, and the junction held 8 bases outside the gene matches. DNA of the CDR3: TGTGCCATCCACGACAGGGAGGGGACTGAAGCTTTCTTT. Translation: CAIHDREGTEAFF.

The sample holds a few counts of this clonotype. V usage is TRBV6-1 and J usage is TRBJ1-1; unclear D gene. Germline V gene lookup returns CDR1 MNHNS and CDR2 SASEGT. V was pared by 1 base and J by 0 bases, with 6 bases between. The CDR3 loop spans 14 amino acids. This chain's CDR3 is CASSEGGLNTEAFF. The CDR3 DNA reads as TGTGCCAGCAGTGAAGGCGGATTGAACACTGAAGCTTTCTTT.

V is TRBV20-1 and J is TRBJ2-4; TRBD2 aligns across 11 bases. This CDR3 region has 15 residues. Trimming took 6 bases from V and 8 from J; bases not matched to a gene: 12. CDR1 is DFQATT and CDR2 is SNEGSKA in the germline V gene (reference sequence). CDR3 protein: CSAGTSGGSLYIQYF. As DNA, the CDR3 is TGCAGTGCCGGGACTAGCGGCGGGTCCCTCTACATTCAGTACTTC.

This chain uses TRBV27 with TRBJ2-5; 9 nucleotides match TRBD1. Trimming at V came to 7 bases and at J to 7 bases, leaving 10 bases not matched to a gene. Germline V lookup: CDR1 MNHEY, CDR2 SMNVEV (reference sequence). The CDR3 covers 14 residues. The CDR3 sequence: CASTGTGTFGTQYF. For the CDR3, the DNA is TGTGCCAGCACGGGGACAGGGACTTTTGGGACCCAGTACTTC.

This clonotype has just a few counts. This chain connects TRBV27 to TRBJ2-3, with 9 bases that match TRBD2. CDR1 MNHEY and CDR2 SMNVEV come from the germline V gene (reference sequence). This CDR3 contains 16 residues. The ends lost 1 base at V and 2 bases at J; junction bases unmatched: 4. DNA of the CDR3: TGTGCCAGCAGTTTATTACTAGCGGGTCTCACAGATACGCAGTATTTT. This encodes CASSLLLAGLTDTQYF.

V usage is TRBV20-1 and J usage is TRBJ2-2; the D is unclear. This CDR3 has 15 amino acids. V shed 1 base and J shed 6 bases, with 15 bases lying between them. Germline loops: CDR1 DFQATT, CDR2 SNEGSKA (reference sequence). DNA for the CDR3: TGCAGTGCTAGAGGCCCGGGCTACGGGTCCGGGGAGCTGTTTTTT. Its translation is CSARGPGYGSGELFF.

The rearrangement joins TRBV2 to TRBJ2-2; D is possibly TRBD2 (6 bases). The V end lost 7 bases, the J end lost 6 bases, and 27 bases lay between the germline ends. The CDR3 is made up of 18 amino acids. Germline V gene lookup returns CDR1 SNHLY and CDR2 FYNNEI. In DNA, the CDR3 is TGTGCCAGCATCGGGGCTTCCGGGACTTCACCGGGCGCCGGGGAGCTGTTTTTT. Translated, it gives CASIGASGTSPGAGELFF.

The chain links TRBV19 to TRBJ1-5, with D uncertain. V gave up 7 bases and J gave up 0 bases, with 7 bases separating them. This CDR3 region has 13 residues. The germline CDR1 and CDR2 sequences are LNHDA and SQIVND (reference sequence). The DNA of the CDR3 is TGTGCCAGTACCGACAATAGCAATCAGCCCCAGCATTTT. The encoded protein is CASTDNSNQPQHF.

V is TRBV2 and J is TRBJ2-5; D ambiguous. The length of the CDR3 is 12 residues. V lost 1 base, J lost 7 bases, and 7 bases lay in between. Germline CDR1 is SNHLY and CDR2 is FYNNEI. The CDR3 DNA is TGTGCCAGCAGTGAAGATCGGGTGACCCAGTACTTC. Its protein product is CASSEDRVTQYF.

The rearrangement uses TRBV19 and TRBJ1-1, with TRBD1 matching over 9 bases. CDR1 and CDR2 from the germline V gene are LNHDA and SQIVND (reference sequence). The CDR3 loop spans 15 amino acids. Trimming at V came to 6 bases and at J to 4 bases, leaving 9 bases not matched to a gene. The CDR3 is CASRITGGRGTEAFF. CDR3 sequence (DNA): TGTGCCAGTAGGATCACAGGGGGCCGGGGCACTGAAGCTTTCTTT.

This clonotype was seen once. The V call is TRBV7-8, the J call TRBJ2-7; D tentatively fits TRBD1 or TRBD2 (5 bases each). Germline values: CDR1 SGHVS, CDR2 FQNEAQ. The CDR3 spans 14 residues. Trimming removed 5 bases at V and 2 bases at J, with 13 bases between. CDR3 nucleotide sequence: TGTGCCAGCAGCGTCGGGACCGCCACCTACGAGCAGTACTTC. Residues: CASSVGTATYEQYF.

The rearrangement links TRBV20-1 to TRBJ1-2; D not resolved. Deletions cut 2 bases from V and 2 bases from J, with 9 bases between. The CDR3 length is 13 residues. The V gene's germline CDR1 is DFQATT and CDR2 SNEGSKA (reference sequence). In DNA form, the CDR3 reads TGCAGTGCTAGATCGGGCACCAACTATGGCTACACCTTC. It encodes CSARSGTNYGYTF.

The chain links TRBV15 to TRBJ2-1; possibly TRBD2 for D (5 bases). Between the trimmed V and J ends, which lost 1 base and 5 bases, there was a span of 12 bases. The germline V gene encodes CDR1 LNHNV and CDR2 YYDKDF (reference sequence). The CDR3 loop spans 15 amino acids. CDR3 residues: CATSRVGGRDNEQFF. The DNA for the CDR3 is TGTGCCACCAGCAGAGTTGGAGGCCGCGACAATGAGCAGTTCTTC.

This clonotype was picked up a small number of times. The rearrangement joins TRBV5-5 to TRBJ1-6; 7 bases fit TRBD1. Germline loops: CDR1 SGHKS, CDR2 YYEKEE (reference sequence). The trim removed 4 bases at V and 0 bases at J, leaving 10 bases unmatched. The CDR3 is 18 amino acids. CDR3 DNA: TGTGCCAGCAGCGGCCCAGACAGGGTCCTCTCCTATAATTCACCCCTCCACTTT. As protein: CASSGPDRVLSYNSPLHF.

The J gene is TRBJ1-1, the V gene TRBV10-2, with D possibly TRBD1 on 5 matching bases. Germline CDR1 is WSHSY and CDR2 is SAAADI. V was shortened by 9 bases and J by 4 bases, with 9 bases between the two germline ends. The CDR3 totals 11 residues. CDR3 loop: CASGGSTEAFF. In DNA form, the CDR3 reads TGCGCCAGTGGGGGGTCCACTGAAGCTTTCTTT.

This chain uses TRBV23-1 with TRBJ2-1; D not certain. TRBV23-1 is assigned to the ORF class and has an uncertain function. V lost 3 bases, J lost 7 bases, and 13 bases lay in between. The CDR3 runs to 14 residues. CDR3 amino acids: CASSHRGRGNEQFF. In nucleotides, the CDR3 is TGCGCCAGCAGTCACCGTGGGCGTGGGAATGAGCAGTTCTTC.